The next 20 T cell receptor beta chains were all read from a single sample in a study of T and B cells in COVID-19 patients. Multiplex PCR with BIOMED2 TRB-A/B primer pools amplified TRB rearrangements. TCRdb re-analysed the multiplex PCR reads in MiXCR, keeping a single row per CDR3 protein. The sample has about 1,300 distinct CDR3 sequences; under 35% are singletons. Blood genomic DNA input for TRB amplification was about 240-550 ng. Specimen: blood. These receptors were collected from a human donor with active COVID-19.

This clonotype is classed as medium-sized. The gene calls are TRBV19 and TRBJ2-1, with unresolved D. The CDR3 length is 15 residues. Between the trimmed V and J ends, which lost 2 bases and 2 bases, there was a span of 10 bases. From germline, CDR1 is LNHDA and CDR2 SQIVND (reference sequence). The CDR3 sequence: CASSIMAVTYNEQFF. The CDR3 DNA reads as TGTGCCAGTAGTATAATGGCGGTTACCTACAATGAGCAGTTCTTC.

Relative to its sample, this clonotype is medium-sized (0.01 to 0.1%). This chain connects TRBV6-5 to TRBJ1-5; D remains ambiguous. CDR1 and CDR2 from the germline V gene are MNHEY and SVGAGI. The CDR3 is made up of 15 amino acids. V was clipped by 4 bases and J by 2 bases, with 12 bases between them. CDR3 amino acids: CASSSSDTRNQPQHF. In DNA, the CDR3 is TGTGCCAGCAGTTCCAGCGACACCCGCAATCAGCCCCAGCATTTT.

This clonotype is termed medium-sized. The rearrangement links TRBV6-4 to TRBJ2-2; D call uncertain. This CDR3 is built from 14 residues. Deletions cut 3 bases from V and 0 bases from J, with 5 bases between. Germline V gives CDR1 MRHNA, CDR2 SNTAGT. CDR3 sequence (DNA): TGTGCCAGCAGTGAAAGAACGAACACCGGGGAGCTGTTTTTT. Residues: CASSERTNTGELFF.

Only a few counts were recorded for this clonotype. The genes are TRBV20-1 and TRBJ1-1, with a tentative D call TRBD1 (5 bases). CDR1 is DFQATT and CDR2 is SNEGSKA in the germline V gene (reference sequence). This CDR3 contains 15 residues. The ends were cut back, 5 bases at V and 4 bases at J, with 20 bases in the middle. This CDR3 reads CSAPPAGDRGTEAFF. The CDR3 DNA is TGCAGTGCTCCCCCGGCGGGGGACCGGGGCACTGAAGCTTTCTTT.

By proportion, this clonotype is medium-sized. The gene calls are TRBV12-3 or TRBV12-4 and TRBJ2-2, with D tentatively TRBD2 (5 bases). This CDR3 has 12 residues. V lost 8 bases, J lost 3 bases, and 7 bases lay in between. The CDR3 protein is CASQRDTGELFF. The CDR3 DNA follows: TGTGCCAGCCAGAGGGACACCGGGGAGCTGTTTTTT.

This chain's CDR3 is CASRNWTSGRVVIYEQYF. As DNA, the CDR3 is TGTGCCAGCAGAAATTGGACTAGCGGGAGGGTCGTAATCTACGAGCAGTACTTC. The chain couples TRBV6-5 to TRBJ2-7, with 15 bases fitting TRBD2. Germline V lookup: CDR1 MNHEY, CDR2 SVGAGI. Trimming cost V 6 bases and J 3 bases; bases outside gene matches: 12. The CDR3 is made up of 18 amino acids.

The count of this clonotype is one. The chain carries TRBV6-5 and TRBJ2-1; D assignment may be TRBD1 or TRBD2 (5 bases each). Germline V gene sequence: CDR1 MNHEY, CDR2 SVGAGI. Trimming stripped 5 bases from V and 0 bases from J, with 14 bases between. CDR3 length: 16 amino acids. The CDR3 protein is CASSNRDESSYNEQFF. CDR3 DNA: TGTGCCAGCAGTAACCGGGACGAGAGCTCCTACAATGAGCAGTTCTTC.

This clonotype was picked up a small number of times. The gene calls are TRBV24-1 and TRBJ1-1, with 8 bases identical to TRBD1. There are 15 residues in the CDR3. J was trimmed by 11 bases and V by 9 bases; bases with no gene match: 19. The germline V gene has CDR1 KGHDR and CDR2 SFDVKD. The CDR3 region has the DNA TGTGCCACCCATGACAGGGGTCGGCAAGGAGAGGTGGCTTTCTTT. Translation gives CATHDRGRQGEVAFF.

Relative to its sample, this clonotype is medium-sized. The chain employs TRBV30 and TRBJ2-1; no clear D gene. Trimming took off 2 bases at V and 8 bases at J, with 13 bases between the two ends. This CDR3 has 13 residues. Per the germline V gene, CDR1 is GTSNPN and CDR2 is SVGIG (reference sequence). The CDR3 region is CAWSIIPRDEQFF. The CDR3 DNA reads TGTGCCTGGAGTATCATCCCCCGCGATGAGCAGTTCTTC. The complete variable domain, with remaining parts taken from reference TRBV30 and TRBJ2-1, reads SQTIHQWPATLVQPVGSPLSLECTVEGTSNPNLYWYRQAAGRGLQLLFYSVGIGQISSEVPQNLSASRPQDRQFILSSKKLLLSDSGFYLCAWSIIPRDEQFFGPGTRLTVL.

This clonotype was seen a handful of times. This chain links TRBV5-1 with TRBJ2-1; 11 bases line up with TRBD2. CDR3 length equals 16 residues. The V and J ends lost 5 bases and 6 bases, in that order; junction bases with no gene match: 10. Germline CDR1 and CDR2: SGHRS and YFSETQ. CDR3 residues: CASSLTSGSLGNEQFF. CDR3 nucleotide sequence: TGCGCCAGCAGTCTCACTAGCGGGAGCCTCGGCAATGAGCAGTTCTTC.

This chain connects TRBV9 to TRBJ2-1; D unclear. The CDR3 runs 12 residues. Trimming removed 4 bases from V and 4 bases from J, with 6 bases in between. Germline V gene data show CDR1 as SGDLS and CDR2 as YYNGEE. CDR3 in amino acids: CASSPEYNEQFF. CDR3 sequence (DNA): TGTGCCAGCAGCCCCGAATACAATGAGCAGTTCTTC. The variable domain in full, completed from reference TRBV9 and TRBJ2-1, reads DSGVTQTPKHLITATGQRVTLRCSPRSGDLSVYWYQQSLDQGLQFLIQYYNGEERAKGNILERFSAQQFPDLHSELNLSSLELGDSALYFCASSPEYNEQFFGPGTRLTVL.

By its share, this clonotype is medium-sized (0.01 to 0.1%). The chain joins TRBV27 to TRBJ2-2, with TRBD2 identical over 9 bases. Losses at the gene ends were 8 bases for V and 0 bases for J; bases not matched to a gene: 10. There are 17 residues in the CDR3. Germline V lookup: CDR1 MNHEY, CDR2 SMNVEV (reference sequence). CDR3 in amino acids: CASSPGLALANTGELFF. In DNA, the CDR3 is TGTGCCAGCTCCCCGGGACTAGCCCTAGCGAACACCGGGGAGCTGTTTTTT.

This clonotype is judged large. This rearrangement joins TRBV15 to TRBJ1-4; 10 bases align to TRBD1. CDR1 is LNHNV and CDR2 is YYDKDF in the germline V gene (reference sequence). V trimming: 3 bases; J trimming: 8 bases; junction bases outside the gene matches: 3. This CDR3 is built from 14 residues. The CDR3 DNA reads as TGTGCCACCAGCAGGGGGACAGGGGAAGAAAAACTGTTTTTT. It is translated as CATSRGTGEEKLFF.

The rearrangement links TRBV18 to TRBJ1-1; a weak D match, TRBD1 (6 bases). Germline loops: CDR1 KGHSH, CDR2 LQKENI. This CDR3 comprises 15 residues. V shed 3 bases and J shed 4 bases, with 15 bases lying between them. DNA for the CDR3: TGTGCCAGCTCACCCAGAACAGGGTCGGGCACTGAAGCTTTCTTT. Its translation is CASSPRTGSGTEAFF. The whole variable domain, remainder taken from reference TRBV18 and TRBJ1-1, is NAGVMQNPRHLVRRRGQEARLRCSPMKGHSHVYWYRQLPEEGLKFMVYLQKENIIDESGMPKERFSAEFPKEGPSILRIQQVVRGDSAAYFCASSPRTGSGTEAFFGQGTRLTVV.

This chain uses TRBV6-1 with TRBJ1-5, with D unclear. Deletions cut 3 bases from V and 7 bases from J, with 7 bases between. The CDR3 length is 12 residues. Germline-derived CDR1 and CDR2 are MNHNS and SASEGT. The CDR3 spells CASSDRVQPQHF. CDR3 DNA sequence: TGTGCCAGCAGTGATAGGGTCCAGCCCCAGCATTTT.

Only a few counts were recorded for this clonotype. Here the CDR3 reads CATSDLPGWQETQYF. CDR3 in DNA: TGTGCCACCAGTGATTTGCCGGGATGGCAAGAGACCCAGTACTTC. V is TRBV24-1 and J is TRBJ2-5, with D maybe TRBD2 (5 bases). V lost 0 bases and J lost 2, with 9 bases in between. Per germline, CDR1 KGHDR and CDR2 SFDVKD. There are 15 residues in the CDR3.

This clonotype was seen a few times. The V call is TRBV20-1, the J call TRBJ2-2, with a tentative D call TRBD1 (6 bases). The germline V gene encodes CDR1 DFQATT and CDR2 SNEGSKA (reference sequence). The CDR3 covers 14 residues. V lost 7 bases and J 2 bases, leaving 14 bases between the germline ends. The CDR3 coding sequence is TGCAGTGGCTTGGGCAGGGGCAACACCGGGGAGCTGTTTTTT. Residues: CSGLGRGNTGELFF.

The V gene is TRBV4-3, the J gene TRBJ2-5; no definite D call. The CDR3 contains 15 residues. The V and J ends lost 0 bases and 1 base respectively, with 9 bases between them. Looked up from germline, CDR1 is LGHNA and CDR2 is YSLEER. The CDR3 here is CASSQDTVAQETQYF. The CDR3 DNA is TGCGCCAGCAGCCAAGATACAGTGGCCCAAGAGACCCAGTACTTC.

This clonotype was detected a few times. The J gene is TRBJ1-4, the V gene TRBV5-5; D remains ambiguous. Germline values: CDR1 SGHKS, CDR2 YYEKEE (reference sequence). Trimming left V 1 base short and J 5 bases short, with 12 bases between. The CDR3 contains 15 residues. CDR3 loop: CASSLFSGLNEKLFF. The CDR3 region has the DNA TGTGCCAGCAGCTTGTTTTCAGGACTAAATGAAAAACTGTTTTTT.

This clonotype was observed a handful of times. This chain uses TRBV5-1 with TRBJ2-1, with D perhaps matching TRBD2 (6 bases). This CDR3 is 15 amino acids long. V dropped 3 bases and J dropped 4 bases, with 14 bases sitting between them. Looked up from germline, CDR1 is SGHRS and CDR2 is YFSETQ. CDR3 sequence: CASSSLERVYNEQFF. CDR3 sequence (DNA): TGCGCCAGCAGCTCTTTGGAGCGGGTATACAATGAGCAGTTCTTC.